This entry is about one T cell receptor beta chain. The data derive from a study of blood T cell repertoires in COVID-19. Study information: The United States, Italy and Spain supplied acute and convalescent COVID-19 samples.

Per the study methods: By means of reference gene primer amplification, nucleated cell counts were estimated. Here immunoSEQ multiplex PCR was the method, and the copy in TCRdb shows in-frame clones only, minus some. V, J and clone size reflect that table, while D and trimming were determined from the DNA. The sample records tens of thousands of clones, 80% to 85% being singletons. This CDR3 comprises 16 residues. CDR1 and CDR2 from the germline V gene are SNHLY and FYNNEI. Trimming pared 8 bases from V and 0 bases from J, leaving 14 bases between. Sequenced: peripheral blood. The receptor's source is a woman aged 55-69 years with acute or convalescent COVID-19. This rearrangement joins TRBV2 to TRBJ2-6; a weak D match, TRBD1 (5 bases). In DNA form, the CDR3 reads TGTGCCAGCGGGGTCGGACACCTCTCTGGGGCCAACGTCCTGACTTTC. It specifies CASGVGHLSGANVLTF.